These 29 T cell receptor beta chains were sequenced from one sample in a study of blood T cells in healthy people across ages. A J-beta primer mix and a sample-barcoded 5' primer were used in a second PCR of roughly 6 to 12 cycles. From the 5' RACE reads, TCRdb called clonotypes with MiXCR, one entry per CDR3 protein. The repertoire has about 1.4 million distinct CDR3 sequences, approximately 59% of them found once; the top ten carry 6.5% to 8.5%. Sequences were obtained from blood. Receptor source: a man younger than 35 in good health.

The chain links TRBV4-2 to TRBJ2-3; D is unclear. Trimming removed 2 bases at V and 0 bases at J, with 3 bases between. This CDR3 region has 13 residues. CDR1 is LGHNA, CDR2 YNFKEQ, per germline. The DNA for the CDR3 is TGTGCCAGCAGCCAAATTAGCACAGATACGCAGTATTTT. It translates to CASSQISTDTQYF.

The chain links TRBV9 to TRBJ2-7, with 7 bases aligning to TRBD1. The length of the CDR3 is 14 residues. The V gene's germline CDR1 is SGDLS and CDR2 YYNGEE. The V gene end was trimmed by 0 bases and the J gene end by 3 bases; junction bases not matched to a gene: 3. CDR3 sequence: CASSVADRFYEQYF. The CDR3 region has the DNA TGTGCCAGCAGCGTAGCGGACAGGTTCTACGAGCAGTACTTC.

This chain joins TRBV20-1 and TRBJ2-1; D ambiguous. Germline V lookup: CDR1 DFQATT, CDR2 SNEGSKA (reference sequence). The CDR3 runs to 14 residues. The ends were cut back, 6 bases at V and 2 bases at J, with 14 bases in the middle. The CDR3 nucleotides are TGCAGTGCCGCCCCACTAACTACCTACAATGAGCAGTTCTTC. This translates into CSAAPLTTYNEQFF.

The genes are TRBV5-1 and TRBJ2-7; the D gene could be TRBD1 or TRBD2 (5 bases each). The CDR3 sequence is 19 residues long. With 0 bases removed from V and 5 bases from J, the gap between germline ends came to 27 bases. In germline, CDR1 is SGHRS, CDR2 YFSETQ. The CDR3 sequence: CASSLVTISARGIRHEQYF. DNA for the CDR3: TGCGCCAGCAGCTTGGTCACAATTAGTGCGAGGGGCATAAGGCACGAGCAGTACTTC.

The gene calls are TRBV3-1 and TRBJ2-3; 9 bases line up with TRBD2. Germline V gives CDR1 LGHDT, CDR2 YNNKEL (reference sequence). The CDR3 covers 16 residues. The V and J ends lost 1 base and 2 bases, in that order; junction bases with no gene match: 4. DNA of the CDR3: TGTGCCAGCAGCCAAGGGGCGGGGGGGCCCACAGATACGCAGTATTTT. Translated, it gives CASSQGAGGPTDTQYF.

The J gene is TRBJ2-1, the V gene TRBV4-1; 9 bases map to TRBD2. V was clipped by 5 bases and J by 5 bases; unmatched bases: 13. Germline V gene lookup returns CDR1 MGHRA and CDR2 YSYEKL. CDR3 size: 17 residues. The CDR3, as DNA: TGCGCCAGCAGCTCGCGGGGGGGACGGGATTCGAACAATGAGCAGTTCTTC. Its translation is CASSSRGGRDSNNEQFF.

This clonotype was seen just once. The CDR3 DNA is TGTGCCAGCAGCTTAGGGGACCAACGGAATAGCGAGCAGTACTTC. Its translation is CASSLGDQRNSEQYF. The chain links TRBV7-7 to TRBJ2-4; TRBD1 or TRBD2 may be the D gene (5 bases each). The better agreement between TRBJ2-7 and the DNA end casts doubt on the J call. CDR1 and CDR2 (germline): SSHAT, FNYEAQ (reference sequence). The CDR3 runs 15 residues.

Only one count was recorded for this clonotype. This chain joins TRBV12-3 or TRBV12-4 and TRBJ1-1, with a tentative D call TRBD1 (6 bases). The CDR3 covers 14 residues. Trimming stripped 7 bases from V and 0 bases from J, with 12 bases between. CDR3 in amino acids: CASTLGGLNTEAFF. The DNA for the CDR3 is TGTGCCAGCACTCTAGGGGGACTGAACACTGAAGCTTTCTTT.

The chain links TRBV27 to TRBJ2-7; TRBD1 matches at 9 bases. Germline V gene lookup returns CDR1 MNHEY and CDR2 SMNVEV (reference sequence). The CDR3 is 17 residues long. Germline trimming cut 5 bases from V and 0 bases from J; bases unmatched to any gene: 11. The CDR3, as DNA: TGTGCCAGCAGTATACTCGTCACAGGGGGCGGCTCCTACGAGCAGTACTTC. It is translated as CASSILVTGGGSYEQYF.

The chain uses TRBV7-6 and TRBJ2-1; D is unresolved. In germline, CDR1 is SGHVS, CDR2 FNYEAQ. The V and J ends lost 0 bases and 7 bases respectively, with 10 bases between them. CDR3 length equals 14 residues. The CDR3 DNA sequence: TGTGCCAGCAGCTTAGCCCCGACTGGGAATGAGCAGTTCTTC. Protein: CASSLAPTGNEQFF.

V is TRBV20-1 and J is TRBJ2-1, with 7 bases identical to TRBD2. The V gene end was trimmed by 2 bases and the J gene end by 2 bases; junction bases not matched to a gene: 3. Germline CDR1 and CDR2: DFQATT and SNEGSKA (reference sequence). This CDR3 is built from 14 residues. In nucleotides, the CDR3 is TGCAGTGCTAGACCGAGCGGGGCCTACAATGAGCAGTTCTTC. Protein: CSARPSGAYNEQFF.

The chain is built from TRBV20-1 and TRBJ2-5; TRBD2 might be the D (7 bases). Germline CDR1 reads DFQATT; CDR2 reads SNEGSKA (reference sequence). V lost 6 bases, J lost 12 bases, and 17 bases lay in between. The CDR3 totals 11 residues. The CDR3 spells CSAQIGGLKYF. CDR3 in DNA: TGCAGTGCGCAGATCGGGGGGCTGAAGTACTTC.

This clonotype came up once. This CDR3 reads CASSLGTPVYEQYF. CDR3 sequence (DNA): TGTGCCAGCAGTCTTGGGACTCCGGTCTACGAGCAGTACTTC. The chain has TRBV27 and TRBJ2-7; tentatively, D is TRBD2 (6 bases). The CDR3 totals 14 residues. Between the trimmed V and J ends, which lost 5 bases and 3 bases, there was a span of 14 bases. Germline V lookup: CDR1 MNHEY, CDR2 SMNVEV (reference sequence).

This clonotype was detected only a few times. The rearrangement uses TRBV29-1 and TRBJ1-1; maybe TRBD1 (5 bases). The CDR3 is made up of 15 amino acids. V lost 0 bases, J lost 4 bases, and 15 bases lay in between. CDR1 and CDR2 from the germline V gene are SQVTM and ANQGSEA. The CDR3 reads CSVEDLAGSATEAFF. CDR3 sequence (DNA): TGCAGCGTTGAAGATTTGGCAGGGAGTGCCACTGAAGCTTTCTTT.

The chain has TRBV20-1 and TRBJ2-7; D might be TRBD1 or TRBD2, each matching 6 bases. Germline-derived CDR1 and CDR2 are DFQATT and SNEGSKA (reference sequence). V was trimmed by 0 bases and J by 2 bases, leaving 17 bases between them. This CDR3 comprises 16 residues. CDR3 in DNA: TGCAGTGCTAGAGATGGGGGGCGTGGTGTAGCCTACGAGCAGTACTTC. Translated, it gives CSARDGGRGVAYEQYF.

This clonotype has a handful of counts. The V and J genes are TRBV29-1 and TRBJ2-7; 7 positions match TRBD2. The germline V gene encodes CDR1 SQVTM and CDR2 ANQGSEA. The CDR3 spans 12 residues. V was clipped by 4 bases and J by 1 base; unmatched bases: 1. CDR3 DNA: TGCAGCGTTGGGGAGGGGTCCTACGAGCAGTACTTC. It codes for CSVGEGSYEQYF.

This clonotype was seen a handful of times. V and J are TRBV25-1 and TRBJ1-2; the match to TRBD1 covers 8 bases. The length of the CDR3 is 16 residues. The germline V gene encodes CDR1 MGHDK and CDR2 SYGVNS. After removal of 0 bases from V and 6 bases from J, the junction contained 9 bases not matched to a gene. The CDR3 protein is CASSEYHDRGGDGYTF. The CDR3 nucleotides are TGTGCCAGCAGTGAATACCACGACAGGGGCGGGGATGGCTACACCTTC.

This chain joins TRBV29-1 and TRBJ2-1, with 10 nucleotides matching TRBD2. Trimming took 4 bases from V and 6 from J; bases not matched to a gene: 6. Germline-derived CDR1 and CDR2 are SQVTM and ANQGSEA. CDR3 size: 14 residues. The CDR3 here is CSVGGTSDPNEQFF. In nucleotides, the CDR3 is TGCAGCGTTGGGGGGACTAGCGACCCCAATGAGCAGTTCTTC.

This chain joins TRBV4-3 and TRBJ2-5; 9 bases are a match to TRBD1. V shed 3 bases and J 11 bases; nucleotides not matched to a gene: 19. This CDR3 is 17 amino acids long. Germline V gene lookup returns CDR1 LGHNA and CDR2 YSLEER. In DNA, the CDR3 is TGCGCCAGCAGCCAGCGAATCCCGGGACAGGGCTACAATGAGCAGTACTTC. Protein: CASSQRIPGQGYNEQYF.

The chain has TRBV4-3 and TRBJ1-1; D is ambiguous. This CDR3 comprises 16 residues. The V end lost 3 bases, the J end lost 4 bases, and 18 bases lay between the germline ends. CDR1 is LGHNA, CDR2 YSLEER, per germline. The CDR3 reads CASSHASAGMTTEAFF. The CDR3 DNA follows: TGCGCCAGCAGCCACGCGAGTGCCGGGATGACCACTGAAGCTTTCTTT.

The chain carries TRBV7-9 and TRBJ2-1; 9 bases align to TRBD2. The CDR3 covers 15 residues. Per germline, CDR1 SEHNR and CDR2 FQNEAQ (reference sequence). Losses at the gene ends were 5 bases for V and 5 bases for J; bases not matched to a gene: 7. The CDR3: CASSHPSGEDNEQFF. The DNA of the CDR3 is TGTGCCAGCAGCCACCCTAGCGGGGAAGACAATGAGCAGTTCTTC.

The chain is built from TRBV3-1 and TRBJ2-7; D gene uncertain. The CDR3 has 15 amino acids. V was pared by 1 base and J by 2 bases, with 12 bases between. CDR1 LGHDT and CDR2 YNNKEL come from the germline V gene (reference sequence). The CDR3 DNA reads as TGTGCCAGCAGCCAAGGGAGTGACCCAGCCTACGAGCAGTACTTC. It encodes CASSQGSDPAYEQYF.

Here the CDR3 reads CSVIFSHTEAFF. CDR3 nucleotide sequence: TGCAGCGTCATATTTTCTCACACTGAAGCTTTCTTT. This chain links TRBV29-1 with TRBJ1-1; D gene uncertain. Deletions cut 6 bases from V and 3 bases from J, with 11 bases between. The CDR3 is 12 amino acids. Germline lookup yields CDR1 SQVTM and CDR2 ANQGSEA.

The CDR3 sequence: CASSTRTGPTTEAFF. CDR3 in DNA: TGTGCCAGCAGCACCCGGACGGGCCCGACCACTGAAGCTTTCTTT. The chain is built from TRBV9 and TRBJ1-1, with D unclear. The CDR3 is 15 amino acids. The V gene lost 4 bases and the J gene lost 4 bases, with 17 bases spanning the gap. Germline lookup yields CDR1 SGDLS and CDR2 YYNGEE.

This clonotype was recorded many times. This rearrangement joins TRBV4-3 to TRBJ2-7; D tentatively reads TRBD1 or TRBD2 (5 bases each). Deletions cut 1 base from V and 3 bases from J, with 10 bases between. Germline V gene data show CDR1 as LGHNA and CDR2 as YSLEER. CDR3 length equals 14 residues. The CDR3 sequence is CASSQGGVGYEQYF. CDR3 in DNA: TGCGCCAGCAGCCAAGGAGGGGTGGGCTACGAGCAGTACTTC.

J is TRBJ2-3 and V is TRBV28; D gene unclear. The V end lost 3 bases, the J end lost 1 base, and 20 bases lay between the germline ends. The CDR3 has 18 amino acids. Germline V gene sequence: CDR1 MDHEN, CDR2 SYDVKM. The CDR3 nucleotides are TGTGCCAGCAGTTTTCACGGCCAGTCTGGAGCCGGCACAGATACGCAGTATTTT. Amino acids: CASSFHGQSGAGTDTQYF.

The chain recombines TRBV5-6 with TRBJ2-1; tentatively, D is TRBD1 (6 bases). The CDR3 extends over 13 amino acids. Looked up from germline, CDR1 is SGHDT and CDR2 is YYEEEE. The V end was cut by 4 bases, the J end by 10 bases, with 15 bases between. The CDR3 region is CASSPFRGREQFF. CDR3 in DNA: TGTGCCAGCAGCCCGTTCAGGGGTAGGGAGCAGTTCTTC.

This sequence joins TRBV14 and TRBJ2-5; weak D call: TRBD2 (6 bases). V lost 3 bases, J lost 9 bases, and 11 bases lay in between. The CDR3 has 12 amino acids. In germline, CDR1 is SGHDN, CDR2 FVKESK. This chain's CDR3 is CASSQEWGAQYF. The CDR3 bases are TGTGCCAGCAGCCAGGAATGGGGGGCCCAGTACTTC.

This clonotype was counted only a few times. This rearrangement joins TRBV4-1 to TRBJ2-1; D ambiguous. The germline CDR1 and CDR2 sequences are MGHRA and YSYEKL. V shed 1 base and J shed 0 bases, with 7 bases lying between them. The CDR3 has 15 residues. CDR3 nucleotides: TGCGCCAGCAGCCAAGTGCCTGACTCCTACAATGAGCAGTTCTTC. This gives the protein CASSQVPDSYNEQFF.